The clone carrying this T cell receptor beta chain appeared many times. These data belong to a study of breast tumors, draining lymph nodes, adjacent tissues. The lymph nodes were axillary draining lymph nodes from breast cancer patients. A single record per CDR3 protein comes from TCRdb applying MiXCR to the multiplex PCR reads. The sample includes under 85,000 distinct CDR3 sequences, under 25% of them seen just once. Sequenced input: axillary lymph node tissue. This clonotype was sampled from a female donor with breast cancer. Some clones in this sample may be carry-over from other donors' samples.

The CDR3 reads CATTGEFPGANVLTF. The CDR3 DNA is TGTGCCACTACAGGGGAGTTCCCTGGGGCCAACGTCCTGACTTTC. V gene TRBV10-3 combines with J gene TRBJ2-6; TRBD1 aligns across 7 bases. Germline assignment: CDR1 ENHRY and CDR2 SYGVKD. The CDR3 is 15 residues long. V dropped 10 bases and J dropped 2; count of bases not matched to a gene: 8.